This TCR beta chain appears in the sequencing data of a study of OX40 agonist ivuxolimab in advanced cancers. Overall study: Dose-escalation patients were diagnosed with hepatocellular carcinoma, melanoma, renal cell cancer or head and neck cancer.

Turning to this clone: Its antigen is undetermined.

Findings of the study overall: CD8+ T cells were the subset that, on average, had more expanded clones than CD4+. Dose levels from 0.1 to 3.0 mg/kg saw CD4+ and CD8+ blood T cells expand clonally by week 6.

The CDR3 extends over 15 amino acids. The J segment lost 2 bases and the V segment lost 6 bases, leaving 5 bases of the junction unmatched. Germline CDR1 is MNHGY and CDR2 is SAAAGT. Anyone with autoimmune disease history or systemic immunosuppression was excluded. The data were produced by immunoSEQ multiplex PCR, yet TCRdb's version contains in-frame clones alone and is incomplete. The data show around 64,000 clones, with 75% to 90% seen just once and approximately 2.4% held by the top ten. This sequence originates from an adult with an advanced solid tumor such as melanoma, head and neck, liver or kidney cancer. J is TRBJ2-2 and V is TRBV6-8, with 8 bases fitting TRBD2. Sample: CD4+ or CD8+ T cells sorted from blood, taken in a trial of the OX40 agonist ivuxolimab. As DNA, the CDR3 is TGTGCCAGCAGCCCTACTAGCGGCAACACCGGGGAGCTGTTTTTT. This translates into CASSPTSGNTGELFF.